Sequencing of this TCR beta chain was carried out in a study of T cell responses to AZD1222 COVID-19 vaccine. Study findings and constraints: Only a handful of AZD1222 recipients were seropositive at baseline. Increases in Spike-specific TCR breadth and depth were seen after two AZD1222 doses. At 160-218 and 743-854, vaccine-associated CD4 TCRs were dominant, and they spanned spike. Clonal diversity was possibly underestimated; the donors were predominantly white British and more often female.

The table came from immunoSEQ multiplex PCR; TCRdb's copy has only in-frame clones and leaves some out. The table lists approximately 110,000 clones, 82% of them singletons, with 4.5% to 6% in the top ten. As regards this clone: Antigen: not known.

V shed 2 bases, J shed 1 base, and the junction held 4 bases outside the gene matches. The germline V gene has CDR1 SGHAT and CDR2 FQNNGV. This CDR3 comprises 17 residues. This sequence originates from an adult in good health. The source was peripheral blood, collected on day 0 of AZD1222 vaccination. This rearrangement joins TRBV11-2 to TRBJ2-6, with TRBD1 identical over 8 bases. The CDR3 bases are TGTGCCAGCAGCTTATTCGGACAGGGATCTGGGGCCAACGTCCTGACTTTC. Amino acids: CASSLFGQGSGANVLTF.